The 24 T cell receptor beta chains below come from one sample, sequenced in a study of OX40 agonist ivuxolimab in advanced cancers. Only in-frame clones appear in the TCRdb table, and some are missing; sequencing was by immunoSEQ multiplex PCR. The sample carries some 64,000 clones, around 82% recorded once. This specimen consisted of CD4+ or CD8+ T cells sorted from blood, obtained in a trial of the OX40 agonist ivuxolimab. These receptor sequences come from an adult with an advanced solid tumor such as melanoma, head and neck, liver or kidney cancer.

The chain combines TRBV7-2 with TRBJ2-1; D is unclear. V was trimmed by 0 bases and J by 7 bases, leaving 7 bases between them. The CDR3 covers 13 residues. Germline assignment: CDR1 SGHTA and CDR2 FQGNSA. CDR3 in amino acids: CASSLALENEQFF. In DNA form, the CDR3 reads TGTGCCAGCAGCTTAGCCCTCGAAAATGAGCAGTTCTTC.

The J gene is TRBJ2-7, the V gene TRBV7-2; 7 nucleotides line up with TRBD2. The V gene end was trimmed by 5 bases and the J gene end by 6 bases; junction bases not matched to a gene: 1. This CDR3 has 11 residues. The germline gives CDR1 SGHTA, CDR2 FQGNSA. The chain's CDR3 is CASSPGGEQYF. CDR3 nucleotides: TGTGCCAGCAGCCCGGGGGGCGAGCAGTACTTC.

The chain combines TRBV10-3 with TRBJ2-1, with 8 bases identical to TRBD2. V trimming: 4 bases; J trimming: 4 bases; junction bases outside the gene matches: 3. The CDR3 extends over 14 amino acids. Germline CDR1 reads ENHRY; CDR2 reads SYGVKD. CDR3 coding DNA: TGTGCCATCAGTGGGAGCGGGAGTTACAATGAGCAGTTCTTC. The encoded protein is CAISGSGSYNEQFF.

This chain joins TRBV29-1 and TRBJ1-2, with D possibly being TRBD1 (5 bases). The CDR3 covers 14 residues. V was clipped by 3 bases and J by 0 bases, with 11 bases between them. Germline-derived CDR1 and CDR2 are SQVTM and ANQGSEA. The DNA for the CDR3 is TGCAGCGTTGACCGGGACGGAACTAACTATGGCTACACCTTC. Its protein product is CSVDRDGTNYGYTF.

The J gene is TRBJ2-1, the V gene TRBV10-3; D gene ambiguous. This CDR3 is 13 amino acids long. V was clipped by 8 bases and J by 1 base, with 9 bases between them. Germline V gene lookup returns CDR1 ENHRY and CDR2 SYGVKD. The CDR3: CAILDRSYNEQFF. DNA for the CDR3: TGTGCCATCTTGGATAGGTCCTACAATGAGCAGTTCTTC.

The J gene is TRBJ2-5, the V gene TRBV5-1, with D perhaps TRBD2 (6 bases). V lost 5 bases to trimming and J lost 5 bases, with 13 bases between them. This CDR3 contains 13 residues. Germline loops: CDR1 SGHRS, CDR2 YFSETQ. The CDR3 DNA reads TGCGCCAGCAGACCCGGAGGGCTTGAGACCCAGTACTTC. It yields the protein CASRPGGLETQYF.

The chain employs TRBV9 and TRBJ1-1; 7 positions match TRBD1. The CDR3 extends over 12 amino acids. From germline, CDR1 is SGDLS and CDR2 YYNGEE. Trimming cost V 1 base and J 6 bases; bases outside gene matches: 0. CDR3 region: CASSVTGAEAFF. The CDR3 DNA follows: TGTGCCAGCAGCGTAACAGGGGCTGAAGCTTTCTTT.

The chain uses TRBV5-4 and TRBJ2-3; D is possibly TRBD1 or TRBD2 (5 bases each). Germline V CDR1 and CDR2: SGHNT, YYREEE (reference sequence). Trimming stripped 0 bases from V and 5 bases from J, with 13 bases between. This CDR3 contains 15 residues. The DNA of the CDR3 is TGTGCCAGCAGCTTGGTTGCGGGTGGGGGAGATACGCAGTATTTT. It specifies CASSLVAGGGDTQYF.

This chain connects TRBV7-9 to TRBJ2-7, with TRBD1 matching 9 bases. CDR1 is SEHNR and CDR2 is FQNEAQ in the germline V gene (reference sequence). The CDR3 sequence is 14 residues long. J lost 5 bases, V lost 5 bases, and 7 bases had no gene match. The CDR3 here is CASSPGGTGNEQYF. The CDR3 nucleotides read TGTGCCAGCAGCCCTGGGGGGACAGGGAACGAGCAGTACTTC.

This clone was seen only a few times. This chain links TRBV19 with TRBJ2-2; 10 bases are a match to TRBD1. The CDR3 spans 16 residues. Germline V lookup: CDR1 LNHDA, CDR2 SQIVND (reference sequence). The trim removed 6 bases at V and 6 bases at J, leaving 10 bases unmatched. DNA for the CDR3: TGTGCCAGTAGACCTGACAGGGGGCAAGGTGCCGGGGAGCTGTTTTTT. It yields the protein CASRPDRGQGAGELFF.

DNA for the CDR3: TGTGCCATCAGCCCCACAGGTGATAACCAAGAGACCCAGTACTTC. Encoded protein: CAISPTGDNQETQYF. The chain has TRBV10-3 and TRBJ2-5, with D perhaps TRBD1 (5 bases). Germline V CDR1 and CDR2: ENHRY, SYGVKD. The CDR3 is 15 residues long. V was cut by 6 bases and J by 0 bases, with 14 bases left in between.

The V call is TRBV6-5, the J call TRBJ2-7; 10 bases map to TRBD1. This CDR3 is 13 amino acids long. The V gene end was trimmed by 7 bases and the J gene end by 4 bases; junction bases not matched to a gene: 4. Germline values: CDR1 MNHEY, CDR2 SVGAGI. The CDR3 loop is CASTWDRGYEQYF. CDR3 nucleotides: TGTGCCAGCACTTGGGACAGGGGATACGAGCAGTACTTC.

This clone was counted between two and nine times. CDR3 bases: TGTGCCAGCAGCCGAAACACCGGGGAGCTGTTTTTT. Translating it yields CASSRNTGELFF. The rearrangement joins TRBV7-9 to TRBJ2-2; D not resolved. Germline-derived CDR1 and CDR2 are SEHNR and FQNEAQ (reference sequence). Trimming removed 5 bases at V and 2 bases at J, with 3 bases between. CDR3 length: 12 amino acids.

CDR3 in amino acids: CSVVSGTSYNEQFF. CDR3 DNA sequence: TGCAGCGTCGTTAGCGGGACTTCCTACAATGAGCAGTTCTTC. V is TRBV29-1 and J is TRBJ2-1; 8 nucleotides line up with TRBD2. With 6 bases clipped from V and 1 base from J, the junction kept 5 bases outside the gene matches. Germline values: CDR1 SQVTM, CDR2 ANQGSEA. The CDR3 consists of 14 residues.

The chain is built from TRBV7-2 and TRBJ1-1; D is possibly TRBD1 (5 bases). This CDR3 region has 15 residues. The germline V gene encodes CDR1 SGHTA and CDR2 FQGNSA. V was pared by 3 bases and J by 0 bases, with 11 bases between. CDR3 nucleotides: TGTGCCAGCAGCTTGGGTGGGGCGATGAACACTGAAGCTTTCTTT. It translates to CASSLGGAMNTEAFF.

V gene TRBV6-5 combines with J gene TRBJ2-5; possible D gene TRBD1, 5 bases. The DNA end is a closer match to TRBJ2-7, so the J assignment may be wrong. The CDR3 is made up of 13 amino acids. Per germline, CDR1 MNHEY and CDR2 SVGAGI. CDR3 sequence (DNA): TGTGCCAGCAGATCGGACACTTCCTACGAGCAGTACTTC. Amino acids: CASRSDTSYEQYF.

CDR3 sequence: CASSSPGGRDQPQHF. CDR3 DNA: TGTGCCAGCAGTTCACCAGGGGGCCGGGATCAGCCCCAGCATTTT. V usage is TRBV28 and J usage is TRBJ1-5, with 8 bases that match TRBD1. The V and J ends lost 4 bases and 5 bases, in that order; junction bases with no gene match: 7. The CDR3 totals 15 residues. From germline, CDR1 is MDHEN and CDR2 SYDVKM.

This sequence joins TRBV7-9 and TRBJ2-3; 11 nucleotides match TRBD2. CDR3 length equals 19 residues. V was clipped by 5 bases and J by 0 bases; unmatched bases: 13. CDR1 and CDR2 (germline): SEHNR, FQNEAQ (reference sequence). The CDR3 DNA sequence: TGTGCCAGCAGCCCTACCCCTGGGCTAGCGGGAGGTAGCACAGATACGCAGTATTTT. Encoded protein: CASSPTPGLAGGSTDTQYF.

The V gene is TRBV19, the J gene TRBJ2-2, with TRBD2 identical over 10 bases. The germline V gene encodes CDR1 LNHDA and CDR2 SQIVND (reference sequence). The CDR3 runs to 16 residues. J was trimmed by 5 bases and V by 4 bases; bases with no gene match: 7. Here the CDR3 reads CASSTVAGGGTGELFF. CDR3 DNA: TGTGCCAGTAGTACAGTAGCGGGAGGAGGGACCGGGGAGCTGTTTTTT.

The chain has TRBV9 and TRBJ1-4; D is undetermined. The CDR3 covers 13 residues. Germline V gene lookup returns CDR1 SGDLS and CDR2 YYNGEE. V lost 0 bases and J lost 8, with 8 bases in between. CDR3 sequence reads: CASSVDGREKLFF. As DNA, the CDR3 is TGTGCCAGCAGCGTAGACGGAAGGGAAAAACTGTTTTTT.

V gene TRBV6-1 combines with J gene TRBJ1-1; 7 positions match TRBD1. CDR1 is MNHNS and CDR2 is SASEGT in the germline V gene. The J segment lost 5 bases and the V segment lost 4 bases, leaving 16 bases of the junction unmatched. There are 17 residues in the CDR3. CDR3 DNA sequence: TGTGCCAGCAGTGCCCGATCTGGGAGGGGGCTCCGTACTGAAGCTTTCTTT. Its protein is CASSARSGRGLRTEAFF.

This chain connects TRBV5-1 to TRBJ2-2, with D unresolved. CDR1 is SGHRS and CDR2 is YFSETQ in the germline V gene. The V gene lost 0 bases and the J gene lost 0 bases, with 3 bases spanning the gap. The CDR3 is 14 amino acids. CDR3 protein: CASSLVANTGELFF. CDR3 nucleotides: TGCGCCAGCAGCTTGGTAGCGAACACCGGGGAGCTGTTTTTT.

J is TRBJ2-5 and V is TRBV5-1; D is possibly TRBD1 (5 bases). V dropped 2 bases and J dropped 2 bases, with 10 bases sitting between them. CDR3 length: 14 residues. CDR1 and CDR2 (germline): SGHRS, YFSETQ. As DNA, the CDR3 is TGCGCCAGCAGCTTAGGGGCCATTCAAGAGACCCAGTACTTC. Its translation: CASSLGAIQETQYF.

This sequence joins TRBV7-9 and TRBJ2-3; possible D gene TRBD1, 6 bases. This CDR3 is 14 amino acids long. Germline lookup yields CDR1 SEHNR and CDR2 FQNEAQ (reference sequence). V was cut by 5 bases and J by 2 bases, with 11 bases left in between. DNA of the CDR3: TGTGCCAGCAGCCCAGGACAGCCCACAGATACGCAGTATTTT. Translating it yields CASSPGQPTDTQYF.